The source of this TCR beta chain is a study of control samples from healthy donors and cancer patients (dated by TCRdb to the early 2020s). As for this clone: Its antigen is still unknown. There are no base qualities to consult, and no much larger clone falls within one base.

The method behind the library was the immunoSEQ multiplex PCR assay. The immuneACCESS repertoire file appears here via TCRdb, limited to in-frame rearrangements. These files lack a portion of the clones; in checked studies, under half of the deficit traces to unresolved V genes, and the cause of the others is not known. The sample table contains about 110,000 clones; only one count was recorded for roughly 88% of them. Less than 4% of the sample is taken by the ten largest. The germline V gene gives CDR1 as SNHLY and CDR2 as FYNNEI. The CDR3, cysteine through phenylalanine, is 14 amino acids long. Only CDR3 DNA is held: 42 bases, read in frame from base 1. Germline trimming amounts to 4 bases on V and 4 bases on J, with 6 as the count of junction bases outside the gene matches.

The rearrangement combines TRBV2 with TRBJ2-7, and TRBD1 matches 8 of the central bases. Sequencing was performed on PBMCs. The clonotype comes from a woman between 55 and 75 years old with lung cancer. The DNA is TGTGCCAGCAGTGCGGGCAGGGGGCGTTACGAGCAGTACTTC. It translates as CASSAGRGRYEQYF.